These T cell receptor beta chains were read from a single sample in a study of blood T cells in healthy people across ages. TCRdb used MiXCR to reprocess the 5' RACE reads, holding one entry per CDR3 protein. The sample has about 730,000 distinct CDR3 sequences; 35% to 45% are singletons. Sequencing was done on a sample of blood. All receptors derive from a woman aged 55-70 years in good health. CDR3s include the opening cysteine and the closing phenylalanine or tryptophan. Fields, in order: J gene, D gene, V gene, clone size, CDR3 DNA, CDR3 protein. The D gene is left open where the match is weak. The size entry is marked missing in some rows and otherwise reads once, few, many or a size class.

J gene: TRBJ2-1
D gene: TRBD2
V gene: TRBV3-1
clone size: many
CDR3 DNA: TGTGCCAGCAGCCAAGTAGCGGGAGCGTACAATGAGCAGTTCTTC
CDR3 protein: CASSQVAGAYNEQFF

J gene: TRBJ1-6
D gene: TRBD1
V gene: TRBV20-1
clone size: few
CDR3 DNA: TGCAGTGCCGCCTCGGGACAGGGGGTTTCACCCCTCCACTTT
CDR3 protein: CSAASGQGVSPLHF

J gene: TRBJ2-7
D gene: NA
V gene: TRBV7-2
clone size: NA
CDR3 DNA: TGTGCCAGCAGCTTAGATGTGAGGAAGGGGTCGTACGAGCAGTACTTC
CDR3 protein: CASSLDVRKGSYEQYF

J gene: TRBJ2-3
D gene: NA
V gene: TRBV7-7
clone size: once
CDR3 DNA: TGTGCCAGCAGCTTAAGCAGGGGCACAAATACGCAGTATTTT
CDR3 protein: CASSLSRGTNTQYF

J gene: TRBJ2-7
D gene: NA
V gene: TRBV4-2
clone size: NA
CDR3 DNA: TGTGCCAGCAGCCAAGCTACCGCCGGTGAGTACAATGAGCAGTACTTC
CDR3 protein: CASSQATAGEYNEQYF

J gene: TRBJ2-7
D gene: NA
V gene: TRBV29-1
clone size: NA
CDR3 DNA: TGCAGTTCCCAAGCAGGAATTGATTACAATGAGCAGTACTTC
CDR3 protein: CSSQAGIDYNEQYF

J gene: TRBJ1-5
D gene: NA
V gene: TRBV12-3/TRBV12-4
clone size: NA
CDR3 DNA: TGTGCCAGCAGTGTTGGACGGTCATCCTTTAATCAGCCCCAGCATTTT
CDR3 protein: CASSVGRSSFNQPQHF

J gene: TRBJ2-1
D gene: TRBD2
V gene: TRBV12-3/TRBV12-4
clone size: few
CDR3 DNA: TGTGCCAGCAGCCCCAGGGAGGGTCACTCCTACAATGAGCAGTTCTTC
CDR3 protein: CASSPREGHSYNEQFF

J gene: TRBJ2-5
D gene: TRBD2
V gene: TRBV3-1
clone size: few
CDR3 DNA: TGTGCCAGCAGCGTAGATAGCGGGTCGGGGATCCAGTACTTC
CDR3 protein: CASSVDSGSGIQYF

J gene: TRBJ2-1
D gene: NA
V gene: TRBV20-1
clone size: NA
CDR3 DNA: TGCAGTGCTCACTCCGGCTACCAGAACAATGAGCAGTTCTTC
CDR3 protein: CSAHSGYQNNEQFF